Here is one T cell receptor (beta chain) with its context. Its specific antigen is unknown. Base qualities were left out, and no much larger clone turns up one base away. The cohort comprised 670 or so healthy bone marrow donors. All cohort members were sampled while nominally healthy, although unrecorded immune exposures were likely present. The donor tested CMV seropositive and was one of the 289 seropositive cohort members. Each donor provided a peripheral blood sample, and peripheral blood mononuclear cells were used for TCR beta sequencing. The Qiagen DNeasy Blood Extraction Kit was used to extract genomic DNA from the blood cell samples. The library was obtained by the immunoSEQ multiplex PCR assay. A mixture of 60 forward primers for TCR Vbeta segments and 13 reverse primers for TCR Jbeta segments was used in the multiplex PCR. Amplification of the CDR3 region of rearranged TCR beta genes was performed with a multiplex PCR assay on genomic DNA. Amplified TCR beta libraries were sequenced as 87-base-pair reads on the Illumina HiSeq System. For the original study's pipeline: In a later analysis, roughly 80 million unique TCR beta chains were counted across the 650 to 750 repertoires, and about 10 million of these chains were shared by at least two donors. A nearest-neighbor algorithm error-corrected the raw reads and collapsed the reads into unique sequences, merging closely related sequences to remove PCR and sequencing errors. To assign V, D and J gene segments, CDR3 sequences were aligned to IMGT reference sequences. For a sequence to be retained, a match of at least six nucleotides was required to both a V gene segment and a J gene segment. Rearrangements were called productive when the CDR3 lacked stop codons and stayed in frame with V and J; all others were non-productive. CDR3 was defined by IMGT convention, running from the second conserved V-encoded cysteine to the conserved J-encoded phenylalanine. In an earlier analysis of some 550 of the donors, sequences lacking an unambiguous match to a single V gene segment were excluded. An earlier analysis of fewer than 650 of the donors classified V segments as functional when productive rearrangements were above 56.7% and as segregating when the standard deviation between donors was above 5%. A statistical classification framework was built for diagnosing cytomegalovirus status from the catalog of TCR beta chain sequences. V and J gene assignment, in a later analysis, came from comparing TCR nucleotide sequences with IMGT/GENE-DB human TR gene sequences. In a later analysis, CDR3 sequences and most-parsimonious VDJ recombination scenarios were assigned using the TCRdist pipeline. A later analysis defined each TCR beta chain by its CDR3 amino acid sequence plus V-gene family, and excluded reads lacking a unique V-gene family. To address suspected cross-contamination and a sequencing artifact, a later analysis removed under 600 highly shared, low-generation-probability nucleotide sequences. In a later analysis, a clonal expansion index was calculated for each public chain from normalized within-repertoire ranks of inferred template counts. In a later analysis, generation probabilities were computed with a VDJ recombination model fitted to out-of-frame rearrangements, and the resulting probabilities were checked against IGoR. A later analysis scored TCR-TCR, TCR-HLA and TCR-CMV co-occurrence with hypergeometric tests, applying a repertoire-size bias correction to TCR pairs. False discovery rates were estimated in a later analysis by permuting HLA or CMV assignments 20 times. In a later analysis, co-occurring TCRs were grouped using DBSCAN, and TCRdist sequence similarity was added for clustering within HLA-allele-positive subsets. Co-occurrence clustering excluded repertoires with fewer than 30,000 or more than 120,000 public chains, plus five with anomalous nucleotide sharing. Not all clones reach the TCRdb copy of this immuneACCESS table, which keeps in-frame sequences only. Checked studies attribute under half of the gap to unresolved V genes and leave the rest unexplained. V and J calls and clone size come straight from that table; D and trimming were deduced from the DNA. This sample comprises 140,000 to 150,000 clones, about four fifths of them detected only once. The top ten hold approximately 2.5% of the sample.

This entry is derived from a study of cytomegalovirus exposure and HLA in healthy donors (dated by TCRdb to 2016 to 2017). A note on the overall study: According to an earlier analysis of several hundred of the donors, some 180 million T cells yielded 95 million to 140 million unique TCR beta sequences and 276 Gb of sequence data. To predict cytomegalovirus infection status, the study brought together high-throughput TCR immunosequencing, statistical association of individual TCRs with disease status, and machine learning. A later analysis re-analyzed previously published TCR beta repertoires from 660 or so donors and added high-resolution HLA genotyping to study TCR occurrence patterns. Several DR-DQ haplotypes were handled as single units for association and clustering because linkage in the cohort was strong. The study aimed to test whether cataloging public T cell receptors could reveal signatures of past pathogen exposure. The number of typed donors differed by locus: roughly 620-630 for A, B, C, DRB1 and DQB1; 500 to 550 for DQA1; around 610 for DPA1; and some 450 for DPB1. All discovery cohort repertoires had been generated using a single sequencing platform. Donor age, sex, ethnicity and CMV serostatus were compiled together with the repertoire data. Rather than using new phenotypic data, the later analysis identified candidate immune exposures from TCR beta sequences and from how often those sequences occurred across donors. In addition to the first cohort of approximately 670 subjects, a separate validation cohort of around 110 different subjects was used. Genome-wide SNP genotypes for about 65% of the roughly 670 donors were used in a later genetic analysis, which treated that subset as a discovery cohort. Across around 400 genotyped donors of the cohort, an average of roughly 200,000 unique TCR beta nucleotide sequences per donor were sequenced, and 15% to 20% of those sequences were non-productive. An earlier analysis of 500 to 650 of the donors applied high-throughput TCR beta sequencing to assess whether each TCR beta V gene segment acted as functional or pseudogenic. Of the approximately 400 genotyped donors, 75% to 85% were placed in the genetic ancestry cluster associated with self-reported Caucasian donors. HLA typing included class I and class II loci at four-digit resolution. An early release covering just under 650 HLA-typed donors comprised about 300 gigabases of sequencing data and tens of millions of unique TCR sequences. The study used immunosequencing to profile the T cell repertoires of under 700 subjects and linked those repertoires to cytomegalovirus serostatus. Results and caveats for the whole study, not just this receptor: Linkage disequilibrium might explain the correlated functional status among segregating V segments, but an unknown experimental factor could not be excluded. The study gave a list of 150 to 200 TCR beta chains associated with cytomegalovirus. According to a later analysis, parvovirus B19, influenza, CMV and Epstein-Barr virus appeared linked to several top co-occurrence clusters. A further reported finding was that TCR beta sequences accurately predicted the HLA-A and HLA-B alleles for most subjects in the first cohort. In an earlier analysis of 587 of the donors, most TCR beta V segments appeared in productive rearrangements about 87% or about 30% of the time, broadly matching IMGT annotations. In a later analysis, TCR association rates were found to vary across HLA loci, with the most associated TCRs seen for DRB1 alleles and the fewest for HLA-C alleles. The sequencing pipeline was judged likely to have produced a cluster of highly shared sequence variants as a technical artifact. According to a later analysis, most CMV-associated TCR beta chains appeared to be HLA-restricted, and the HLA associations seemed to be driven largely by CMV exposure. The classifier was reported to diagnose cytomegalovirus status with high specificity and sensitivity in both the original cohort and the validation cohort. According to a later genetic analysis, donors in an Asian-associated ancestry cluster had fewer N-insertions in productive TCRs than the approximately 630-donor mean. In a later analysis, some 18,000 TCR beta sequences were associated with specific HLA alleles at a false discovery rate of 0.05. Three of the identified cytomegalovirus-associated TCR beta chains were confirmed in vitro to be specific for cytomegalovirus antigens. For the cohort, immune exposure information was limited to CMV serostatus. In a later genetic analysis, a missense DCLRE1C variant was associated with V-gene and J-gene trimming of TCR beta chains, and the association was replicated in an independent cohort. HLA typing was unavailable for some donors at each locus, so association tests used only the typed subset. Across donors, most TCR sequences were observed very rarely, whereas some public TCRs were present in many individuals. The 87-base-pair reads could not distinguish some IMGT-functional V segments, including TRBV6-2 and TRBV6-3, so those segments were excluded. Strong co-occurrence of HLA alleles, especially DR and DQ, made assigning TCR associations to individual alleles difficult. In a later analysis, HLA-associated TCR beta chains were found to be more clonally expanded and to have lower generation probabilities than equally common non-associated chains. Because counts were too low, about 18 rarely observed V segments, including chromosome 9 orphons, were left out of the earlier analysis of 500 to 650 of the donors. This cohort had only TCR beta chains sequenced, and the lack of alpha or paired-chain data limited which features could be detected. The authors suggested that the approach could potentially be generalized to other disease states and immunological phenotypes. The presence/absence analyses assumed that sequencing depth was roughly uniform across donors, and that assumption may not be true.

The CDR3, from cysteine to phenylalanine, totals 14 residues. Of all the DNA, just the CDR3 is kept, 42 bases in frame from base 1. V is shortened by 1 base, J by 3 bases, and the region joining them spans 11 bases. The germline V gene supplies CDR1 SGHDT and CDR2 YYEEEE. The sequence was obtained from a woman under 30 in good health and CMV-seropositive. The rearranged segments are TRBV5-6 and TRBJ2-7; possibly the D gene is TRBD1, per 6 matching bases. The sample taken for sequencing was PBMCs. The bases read TGTGCCAGCAGCTTGTATGGCAGGGGCTACGAGCAGTACTTC. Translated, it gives CASSLYGRGYEQYF.